These 27 T cell receptor beta chains share one sample of origin, sequenced in a study of blood T cell repertoires in COVID-19. Produced via immunoSEQ multiplex PCR; TCRdb's table is partial and in-frame only. The sample carries some 300,000 clones, around 91% recorded once. Specimen: peripheral blood. These receptors all stem from a middle-aged woman with COVID-19, enrolled during active disease.

The CDR3 sequence is CASSPGTAVTGELFF. In DNA, the CDR3 is TGTGCCAGCTCACCAGGGACTGCTGTCACCGGGGAGCTGTTTTTT. The chain carries TRBV18 and TRBJ2-2, with D possibly TRBD2 on 6 matching bases. Germline loops: CDR1 KGHSH, CDR2 LQKENI. This CDR3 comprises 15 residues. Trimming removed 2 bases from V and 4 bases from J, with 11 bases in between.

The chain joins TRBV7-2 to TRBJ1-1; D uncertain. Trimming left V 5 bases short and J 4 bases short, with 11 bases between. The CDR3 runs 13 residues. The germline V gene encodes CDR1 SGHTA and CDR2 FQGNSA. This chain's CDR3 is CASSAYSLTEAFF. The CDR3 nucleotides are TGTGCCAGCAGCGCATACAGCCTCACTGAAGCTTTCTTT. The whole variable domain, filled in from reference TRBV7-2 and TRBJ1-1, reads GAGVSQSPSNKVTEKGKDVELRCDPISGHTALYWYRQSLGQGLEFLIYFQGNSAPDKSGLPSDRFSAERTGGSVSTLTIQRTQQEDSAVYLCASSAYSLTEAFFGQGTRLTVV.

The CDR3 spells CASRWDRLVGELFF. The CDR3, as DNA: TGTGCCAGCAGATGGGACAGACTCGTCGGGGAGCTGTTTTTT. This chain connects TRBV27 to TRBJ2-2, with TRBD1 matching over 7 bases. This CDR3 has 14 amino acids. CDR1 and CDR2 from the germline V gene are MNHEY and SMNVEV (reference sequence). With 6 bases clipped from V and 7 bases from J, the junction kept 8 bases outside the gene matches.

The chain joins TRBV4-1 to TRBJ2-6, with 9 positions matching TRBD1. Looked up from germline, CDR1 is MGHRA and CDR2 is YSYEKL. CDR3 size: 19 residues. The V gene end was trimmed by 4 bases and the J gene end by 0 bases; junction bases not matched to a gene: 10. CDR3 sequence reads: CASSPPGQGQFSGANVLTF. The CDR3, as DNA: TGCGCCAGCAGCCCTCCAGGACAGGGGCAATTCTCTGGGGCCAACGTCCTGACTTTC.

The CDR3 region has the DNA TGTGCCAGCAGCTTGGGGGGCATATCTGGAAACACCATATATTTT. Protein sequence: CASSLGGISGNTIYF. The rearrangement links TRBV5-4 to TRBJ1-3, with D possibly TRBD1 on 5 matching bases. This CDR3 is built from 15 residues. The V gene lost 0 bases and the J gene lost 1 base, with 8 bases spanning the gap. Germline V lookup: CDR1 SGHNT, CDR2 YYREEE (reference sequence). The variable domain in full, completed from reference TRBV5-4 and TRBJ1-3, reads ETGVTQSPTHLIKTRGQQVTLRCSSQSGHNTVSWYQQALGQGPQFIFQYYREEENGRGNFPPRFSGLQFPNYSSELNVNALELDDSALYLCASSLGGISGNTIYFGEGSWLTVV.

The V call is TRBV7-2, the J call TRBJ1-6; no reliable D call. Germline values: CDR1 SGHTA, CDR2 FQGNSA. The V gene lost 2 bases and the J gene lost 7 bases, with 6 bases spanning the gap. This CDR3 is built from 13 residues. CDR3 amino acids: CASSLTENSPLHF. The CDR3 DNA sequence: TGTGCCAGCAGCTTAACAGAGAATTCACCCCTCCACTTT.

The gene calls are TRBV18 and TRBJ1-1; no reliable D call. This CDR3 comprises 14 residues. Trimming took off 10 bases at V and 1 base at J, with 16 bases between the two ends. Germline V gives CDR1 KGHSH, CDR2 LQKENI. The DNA for the CDR3 is TGTGCCACCCTCGAGGGTTTCTCGAACACTGAAGCTTTCTTT. This encodes CATLEGFSNTEAFF.

The gene calls are TRBV15 and TRBJ1-2, with D hard to call. This CDR3 contains 15 residues. V lost 2 bases to trimming and J lost 5 bases, with 15 bases between them. Germline V gene sequence: CDR1 LNHNV, CDR2 YYDKDF (reference sequence). The CDR3 sequence is CATSRNLRAPYGYTF. CDR3 bases: TGTGCCACCAGCAGAAACTTGAGGGCCCCGTATGGCTACACCTTC.

This clone was picked up one time. V gene TRBV18 combines with J gene TRBJ1-2; 7 nucleotides line up with TRBD1. V was pared by 0 bases and J by 4 bases, with 8 bases of the junction left unmatched. Germline assignment: CDR1 KGHSH and CDR2 LQKENI. The CDR3 extends over 16 amino acids. CDR3 sequence: CASSPPGGSPGYGYTF. DNA for the CDR3: TGTGCCAGCTCACCACCAGGGGGCAGCCCGGGCTATGGCTACACCTTC.

The chain links TRBV4-3 to TRBJ2-2, with 12 positions matching TRBD2. This CDR3 has 17 residues. Germline V lookup: CDR1 LGHNA, CDR2 YSLEER. The V gene end was trimmed by 3 bases and the J gene end by 7 bases; junction bases not matched to a gene: 9. The chain's CDR3 is CASSQVRTSGEVGELFF. CDR3 nucleotides: TGCGCCAGCAGCCAGGTTCGGACTAGCGGGGAGGTCGGGGAGCTGTTTTTT.

The genes are TRBV27 and TRBJ2-4; TRBD2 is a possible D gene (6 bases). This CDR3 is 16 amino acids long. Looked up from germline, CDR1 is MNHEY and CDR2 is SMNVEV (reference sequence). Trimming removed 4 bases at V and 0 bases at J, with 13 bases between. The CDR3 DNA sequence: TGTGCCAGCAGTTCCGCCGGGGGTTCAGCCAAAAACATTCAGTACTTC. This translates into CASSSAGGSAKNIQYF.

V usage is TRBV12-2 and J usage is TRBJ1-2; the table's D gene call, TRBD1, was not cross checked with the DNA. TRBV12-2 is marked as a pseudogene. CDR3 size: 17 residues. As DNA, the CDR3 is TGTGCAAGTCGCTTGAACCCTCCGAACCCTACCACAGGTGGCTACACCTTC. Residues: CASRLNPPNPTTGGYTF.

The gene calls are TRBV21-1 and TRBJ1-2; the listed D gene, TRBD1, was not tested against the DNA. TRBV21-1 is a recognized pseudogene. The CDR3 totals 13 residues. CDR3 in amino acids: CARGQDRDYGYTF. The CDR3 DNA sequence: TGTGCCAGGGGCCAGGACAGGGACTATGGCTACACCTTC.

The rearrangement uses TRBV19 and TRBJ2-5; TRBD1 matches at 9 bases. Trimming removed 0 bases from V and 1 base from J; junction bases left unmatched: 9. The CDR3 length is 18 residues. Looked up from germline, CDR1 is LNHDA and CDR2 is SQIVND (reference sequence). The CDR3 DNA reads as TGTGCCAGTAGTATAGAGAAAGGGACAGGGAGACTCCAAGAGACCCAGTACTTC. It specifies CASSIEKGTGRLQETQYF. Based on the CDR3 plus reference TRBV19 and TRBJ2-5, the full variable domain is DGGITQSPKYLFRKEGQNVTLSCEQNLNHDAMYWYRQDPGQGLRLIYYSQIVNDFQKGDIAEGYSVSREKKESFPLTVTSAQKNPTAFYLCASSIEKGTGRLQETQYFGPGTRLLVL.

The chain has TRBV20-1 and TRBJ2-1; weak D call: TRBD2 (6 bases). V was clipped by 5 bases and J by 8 bases, with 10 bases between them. From germline, CDR1 is DFQATT and CDR2 SNEGSKA (reference sequence). The CDR3 is made up of 11 amino acids. Written as DNA, the CDR3 is TGCAGTGCTTCGCGGGGCTATGAGCAGTTCTTC. Encoded protein: CSASRGYEQFF.

This chain uses TRBV5-1 with TRBJ2-1; tentative D call: TRBD1 (6 bases). The V end was cut by 4 bases, the J end by 1 base, with 15 bases between. The CDR3 runs to 16 residues. Germline loops: CDR1 SGHRS, CDR2 YFSETQ. The CDR3 is CASSQEGVESYNEQFF. For the CDR3, the DNA is TGCGCCAGCAGCCAAGAGGGGGTCGAATCCTACAATGAGCAGTTCTTC. The variable domain in full, with the rest retrieved from reference TRBV5-1 and TRBJ2-1, is KAGVTQTPRYLIKTRGQQVTLSCSPISGHRSVSWYQQTPGQGLQFLFEYFSETQRNKGNFPGRFSGRQFSNSRSEMNVSTLELGDSALYLCASSQEGVESYNEQFFGPGTRLTVL.

The chain combines TRBV3-1 (or the pseudogene TRBV3-2) with TRBJ2-7; weak D call: TRBD1 (6 bases). The CDR3 runs 15 residues. The V and J ends lost 7 bases and 2 bases respectively, with 18 bases between them. Germline lookup yields CDR1 LGHDT and CDR2 YNNKEL (reference sequence). CDR3 amino acids: CASTQGLGGPYEQYF. The CDR3 bases are TGTGCCAGCACCCAGGGGCTTGGGGGCCCCTACGAGCAGTACTTC.

V is TRBV23-1 and J is TRBJ1-1, with TRBD1 identical over 7 bases. TRBV23-1 is flagged as an ORF with uncertain function. This CDR3 contains 13 residues. Germline trimming cut 4 bases from V and 6 bases from J; bases unmatched to any gene: 5. CDR3 sequence (DNA): TGCGCCAGCAGTCGGACAGGAGACGCTGAAGCTTTCTTT. Protein product: CASSRTGDAEAFF.

The rearrangement joins TRBV29-1 to TRBJ2-5; 7 bases fit TRBD1. Germline CDR1 is SQVTM and CDR2 is ANQGSEA. The CDR3 loop spans 12 amino acids. The V gene end was trimmed by 6 bases and the J gene end by 1 base; junction bases not matched to a gene: 2. The DNA for the CDR3 is TGCAGCGTCACAGGGGTCCAAGAGACCCAGTACTTC. It encodes CSVTGVQETQYF.

This chain uses TRBV2 with TRBJ2-5; D might be TRBD2 (7 bases). This CDR3 spans 13 amino acids. Germline V lookup: CDR1 SNHLY, CDR2 FYNNEI. V gave up 8 bases and J gave up 7 bases, with 17 bases separating them. The CDR3: CASFLRGGGTQYF. CDR3 sequence (DNA): TGTGCCAGCTTCCTGAGAGGGGGGGGGACCCAGTACTTC.

This chain joins TRBV13 and TRBJ1-1; maybe TRBD1 (5 bases). V lost 2 bases, J lost 5 bases, and 12 bases lay in between. This CDR3 is built from 14 residues. Germline assignment: CDR1 PRHDT and CDR2 FYEKMQ (reference sequence). The CDR3 is CASSLNQGGTEAFF. The CDR3 DNA sequence: TGTGCCAGCAGCTTAAATCAGGGAGGGACTGAAGCTTTCTTT. The whole variable domain, filled in from reference TRBV13 and TRBJ1-1, reads AAGVIQSPRHLIKEKRETATLKCYPIPRHDTVYWYQQGPGQDPQFLISFYEKMQSDKGSIPDRFSAQQFSDYHSELNMSSLELGDSALYFCASSLNQGGTEAFFGQGTRLTVV.

The J gene is TRBJ2-3, the V gene TRBV12-3 or TRBV12-4; tentative D call: TRBD1 (7 bases). V lost 1 base, J lost 10 bases, and 12 bases lay in between. The CDR3 is 13 amino acids. Written as DNA, the CDR3 is TGTGCCAGCAGTTTAGGGAGGGGGCTAGCGCAGTATTTT. The encoded protein is CASSLGRGLAQYF.

The rearrangement joins TRBV4-1 to TRBJ1-1; 7 bases match TRBD1. The CDR3 spans 16 residues. CDR1 is MGHRA, CDR2 YSYEKL, per germline. Unmatched junction bases numbered 16, after V lost 3 bases and J lost 9 bases. In DNA, the CDR3 is TGCGCCAGCAGCCACGAGAGCACGAGGGGGCGCGATAAAGCTTTCTTT. Amino acid sequence: CASSHESTRGRDKAFF.

This clone was recorded once. This rearrangement joins TRBV3-1 (or the pseudogene TRBV3-2) to TRBJ2-7; D ambiguous. Germline CDR1 is LGHDT and CDR2 is YNNKEL (reference sequence). There are 12 residues in the CDR3. With 1 base removed from V and 6 bases from J, the gap between germline ends came to 7 bases. CDR3 residues: CASSQVASEQYF. The DNA for the CDR3 is TGTGCCAGCAGCCAAGTTGCGTCCGAGCAGTACTTC.

The chain couples TRBV27 to TRBJ1-5; the D gene is possibly TRBD1 (6 bases). The V end was cut by 2 bases, the J end by 7 bases, with 12 bases between. The CDR3 sequence is 14 residues long. Germline V gene sequence: CDR1 MNHEY, CDR2 SMNVEV (reference sequence). The CDR3 loop is CASSLMGATQPQHF. CDR3 sequence (DNA): TGTGCCAGCAGTTTAATGGGGGCAACCCAGCCCCAGCATTTT.

This clone has a single count. The chain employs TRBV5-1 and TRBJ1-1; 12 bases map to TRBD1. Germline CDR1 is SGHRS and CDR2 is YFSETQ. V lost 3 bases to trimming and J lost 3 bases; unmatched junction nucleotides: 12. The CDR3 spans 18 residues. CDR3 in DNA: TGCGCCAGCAGCTACTCCGGGACAGGGGGCGCGGGGGACACTGAAGCTTTCTTT. It yields the protein CASSYSGTGGAGDTEAFF.

This clone was recorded once. The J gene is TRBJ2-2, the V gene TRBV12-3 or TRBV12-4; D ambiguous. Trimming took 7 bases from V and 2 from J, leaving 8 bases between them. This CDR3 spans 13 amino acids. CDR3 in amino acids: CASTPVNTGELFF. The CDR3 DNA reads TGTGCCAGCACACCGGTTAACACCGGGGAGCTGTTTTTT.